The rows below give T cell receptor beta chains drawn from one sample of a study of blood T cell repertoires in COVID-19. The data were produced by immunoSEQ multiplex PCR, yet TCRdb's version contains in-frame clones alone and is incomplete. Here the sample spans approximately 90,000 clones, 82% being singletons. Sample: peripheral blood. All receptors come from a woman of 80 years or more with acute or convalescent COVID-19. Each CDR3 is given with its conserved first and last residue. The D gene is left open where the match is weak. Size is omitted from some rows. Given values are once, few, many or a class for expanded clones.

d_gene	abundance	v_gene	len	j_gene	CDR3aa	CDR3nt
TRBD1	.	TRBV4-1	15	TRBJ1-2	CASSQGQGAEYGYTF	TGCGCCAGCAGCCAGGGACAGGGGGCGGAGTATGGCTACACCTTC
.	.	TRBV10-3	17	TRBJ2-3	CAISESRTIPSEDTQYF	TGTGCCATCAGTGAGTCTCGCACCATCCCCAGTGAAGATACGCAGTATTTT
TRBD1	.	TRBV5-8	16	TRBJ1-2	CASSLGDRFYNYGYTF	TGTGCCAGCAGCTTGGGGGACAGGTTTTATAACTATGGCTACACCTTC
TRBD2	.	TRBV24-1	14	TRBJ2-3	CATTPGTSPDTQYF	TGTGCCACCACCCCCGGGACTAGCCCAGATACGCAGTATTTT
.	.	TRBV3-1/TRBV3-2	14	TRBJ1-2	CASSQGPRDGGYTF	TGTGCCAGCAGCCAAGGCCCGCGGGACGGTGGCTACACCTTC
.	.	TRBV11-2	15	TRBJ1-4	CASSGGTENNEKLFF	TGTGCCAGCAGCGGGGGGACGGAGAATAATGAAAAACTGTTTTTT
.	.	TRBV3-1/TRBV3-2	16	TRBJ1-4	CASSQGGAGRWEKLFF	TGTGCCAGCAGCCAAGGCGGTGCGGGACGGTGGGAAAAACTGTTTTTT
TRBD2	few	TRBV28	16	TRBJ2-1	CASSLGLASSYNEQFF	TGTGCCAGCAGTCTAGGACTAGCGAGTTCCTACAATGAGCAGTTCTTC
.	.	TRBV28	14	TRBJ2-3	CASSSNSYTDTQYF	TGTGCCAGCAGTTCTAATAGCTACACAGATACGCAGTATTTT
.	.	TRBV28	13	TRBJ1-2	CASSLLGRYGYTF	TGTGCCAGCAGTCTCCTCGGGAGGTACGGCTACACCTTC
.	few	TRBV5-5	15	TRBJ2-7	CASSLVPGNSYEQYF	TGTGCCAGCAGCTTGGTTCCAGGGAACTCCTACGAGCAGTACTTC
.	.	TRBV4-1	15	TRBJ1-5	CASSQDGGGNQPQHF	TGCGCCAGCAGCCAAGATGGGGGCGGCAATCAGCCCCAGCATTTT
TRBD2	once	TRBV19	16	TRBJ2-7	CASSISRSGRASEQYF	TGTGCCAGTAGTATTAGTAGGAGCGGGAGAGCATCCGAGCAGTACTTC
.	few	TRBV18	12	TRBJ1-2	CASSDNNYGYTF	TGTGCCAGCTCAGACAATAACTATGGCTACACCTTC
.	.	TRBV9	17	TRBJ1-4	CASSVEGSGMIGEKLFF	TGTGCCAGCAGCGTAGAAGGTTCAGGGATGATTGGTGAAAAACTGTTTTTT
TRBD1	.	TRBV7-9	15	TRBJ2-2	CASSGGQGRAGELFF	TGTGCCAGCAGCGGGGGACAGGGGAGAGCCGGGGAGCTGTTTTTT
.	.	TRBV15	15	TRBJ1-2	CATSRAGVPHYGYTF	TGTGCCACCAGCAGAGCAGGGGTTCCTCATTATGGCTACACCTTC
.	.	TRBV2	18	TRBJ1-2	CASSEIDRGGWGFYGYTF	TGTGCCAGCAGTGAAATCGACCGAGGAGGATGGGGATTCTATGGCTACACCTTC
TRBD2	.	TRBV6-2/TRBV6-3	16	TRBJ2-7	CASSKGLAGGTSEQYF	TGTGCCAGCAGCAAGGGACTAGCGGGAGGGACTTCCGAGCAGTACTTC
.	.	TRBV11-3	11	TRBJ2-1	CASSSGYGQFF	TGTGCCAGCAGTTCAGGGTACGGGCAGTTCTTC
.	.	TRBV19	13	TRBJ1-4	CASSISGNEKLFF	TGTGCCAGTAGTATAAGCGGGAATGAAAAACTGTTTTTT
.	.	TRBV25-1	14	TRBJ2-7	CASNADAGSYEQYF	TGTGCCAGCAATGCTGACGCGGGCTCCTACGAGCAGTACTTC
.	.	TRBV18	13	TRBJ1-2	CASSPGGAGGYTF	TGTGCCAGCTCACCAGGGGGCGCGGGTGGCTACACCTTC
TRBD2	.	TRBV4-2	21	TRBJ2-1	CASSQPFDVAGDRGSYNEQFF	TGTGCCAGCAGCCAACCCTTTGATGTTGCGGGAGATCGGGGCTCCTACAATGAGCAGTTCTTC
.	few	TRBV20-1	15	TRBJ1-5	CSASYSDSSNQPQHF	TGCAGTGCTAGTTACTCGGACAGTAGCAATCAGCCCCAGCATTTT
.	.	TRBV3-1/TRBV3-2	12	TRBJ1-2	CASSLRSYGYTF	TGTGCCAGCAGCCTTCGGAGTTATGGCTACACCTTC
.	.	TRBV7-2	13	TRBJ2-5	CASSRGGQETQYF	TGTGCCAGCAGCAGGGGGGGCCAAGAGACCCAGTACTTC
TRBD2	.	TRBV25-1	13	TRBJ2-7	CASRTSGGVREYF	TGTGCCAGCAGAACTAGCGGGGGGGTGAGGGAGTACTTC
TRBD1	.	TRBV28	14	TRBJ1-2	CASSLVGQGYGYTF	TGTGCCAGCAGTTTAGTGGGACAGGGGTATGGCTACACCTTC
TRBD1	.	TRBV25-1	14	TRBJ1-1	CASSVTGGYTEAFF	TGTGCCAGCAGTGTAACAGGGGGCTACACTGAAGCTTTCTTT
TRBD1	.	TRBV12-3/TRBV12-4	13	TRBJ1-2	CASSRGTDNGYTF	TGTGCCAGCAGTCGCGGGACAGATAATGGCTACACCTTC
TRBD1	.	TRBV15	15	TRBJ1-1	CATSRPTGPNTEAFF	TGTGCCACCAGCAGGCCGACAGGGCCGAACACTGAAGCTTTCTTT
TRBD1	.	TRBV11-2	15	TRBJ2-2	CASSPGTGGTGELFF	TGTGCCAGCAGCCCAGGGACAGGGGGGACCGGGGAGCTGTTTTTT
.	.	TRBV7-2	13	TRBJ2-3	CASSPQGGDTQYF	TGTGCCAGCAGCCCACAGGGGGGGGATACGCAGTATTTT
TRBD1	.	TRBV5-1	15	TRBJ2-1	CASSLVTGQNNEQFF	TGCGCCAGCAGCTTGGTGACGGGACAGAACAATGAGCAGTTCTTC
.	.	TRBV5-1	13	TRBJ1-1	CASSLDRLGEAFF	TGCGCCAGCAGCTTGGATAGGCTCGGGGAAGCTTTCTTT
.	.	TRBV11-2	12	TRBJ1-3	CASSSVGNTIYF	TGTGCCAGCAGCTCCGTTGGAAACACCATATATTTT
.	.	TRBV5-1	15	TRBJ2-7	CARSLGGGSSYEQYF	TGCGCCCGCAGCTTGGGGGGGGGCTCCTCCTACGAGCAGTACTTC
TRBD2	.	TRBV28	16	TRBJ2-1	CASSPGGWSSYNEQFF	TGTGCCAGCAGCCCGGGAGGCTGGAGCTCCTACAATGAGCAGTTCTTC
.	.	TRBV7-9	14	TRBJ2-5	CASTKGGSYETQYF	TGTGCCAGCACCAAGGGGGGTTCCTACGAGACCCAGTACTTC
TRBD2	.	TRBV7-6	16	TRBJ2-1	CASSFLAGGPQDQQFF	TGTGCCAGCAGCTTTCTAGCGGGAGGTCCCCAAGATCAGCAGTTCTTC
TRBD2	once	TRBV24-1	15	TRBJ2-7	CATRHGAGEVYEQYF	TGTGCCACCAGACACGGAGCGGGAGAAGTCTACGAGCAGTACTTC